This record looks at one TCR beta chain sequence and its context. Its cognate antigen is unknown. A much larger clonotype is one base distant, so this may be a read error. This record comes from a study of read filtering for tumor transcriptome and immune sequencing. Overall study: TCR-mapped reads were about 3.5 to 10.27 million with IR-seq versus roughly 75 to 1,300 with RNA-seq. Whole-study results and caveats: Compared with RNA-seq, IR-seq gave much higher clonotype depth and reliability.

Unmatched junction bases numbered 11, after V lost 6 bases and J lost 3 bases. Germline V gene sequence: CDR1 SQVTM, CDR2 ANQGSEA. This CDR3 spans 16 amino acids. Molecular barcoded adaptors covering alpha/delta and beta/gamma chains were used on roughly 370 ng RNA. TCRdb fed the reads into MiXCR, producing one record per CDR3 protein. The data hold 49,000 or so distinct CDR3 sequences, with over 9.5% observed a single time. Input material: a population of CD138-negative cells sorted from bone marrow. The origin of this receptor is a donor at least 40 years old with multiple myeloma. The chain has TRBV29-1 and TRBJ2-7; 13 nucleotides agree with TRBD2. The CDR3 bases are TGCAGCGTGGTACTAGCGGGAGGGCCTGAAGGCTACGAGCAGTACTTC. Protein product: CSVVLAGGPEGYEQYF.